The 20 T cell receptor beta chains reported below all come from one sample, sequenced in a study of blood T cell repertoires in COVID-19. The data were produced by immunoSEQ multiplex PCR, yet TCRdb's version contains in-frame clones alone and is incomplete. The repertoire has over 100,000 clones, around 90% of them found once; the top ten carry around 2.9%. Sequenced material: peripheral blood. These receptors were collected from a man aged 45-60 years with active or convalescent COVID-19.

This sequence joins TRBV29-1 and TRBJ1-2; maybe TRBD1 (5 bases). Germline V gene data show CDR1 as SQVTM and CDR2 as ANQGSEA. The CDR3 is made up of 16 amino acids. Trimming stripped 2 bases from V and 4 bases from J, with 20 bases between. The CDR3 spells CSVEPLNAGQSYGYTF. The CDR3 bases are TGCAGCGTTGAACCCCTTAATGCGGGGCAGAGCTATGGCTACACCTTC.

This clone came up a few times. CDR3 in DNA: TGTGCCAGCAGTGACCGACAGGGAACCGTCGGGAATCAGCCCCAGCATTTT. Its translation: CASSDRQGTVGNQPQHF. This chain joins TRBV2 and TRBJ1-5, with 7 bases matching TRBD1. Unmatched junction bases numbered 12, after V lost 3 bases and J lost 4 bases. Germline loops: CDR1 SNHLY, CDR2 FYNNEI. The CDR3 spans 17 residues.

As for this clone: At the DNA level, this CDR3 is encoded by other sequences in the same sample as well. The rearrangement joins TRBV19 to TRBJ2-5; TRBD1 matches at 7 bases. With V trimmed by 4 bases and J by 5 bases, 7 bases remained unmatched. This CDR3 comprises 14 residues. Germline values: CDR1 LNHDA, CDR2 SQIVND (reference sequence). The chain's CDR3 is CASSSRQGEETQYF. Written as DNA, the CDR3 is TGTGCCAGTAGTAGCCGACAGGGCGAGGAGACCCAGTACTTC.

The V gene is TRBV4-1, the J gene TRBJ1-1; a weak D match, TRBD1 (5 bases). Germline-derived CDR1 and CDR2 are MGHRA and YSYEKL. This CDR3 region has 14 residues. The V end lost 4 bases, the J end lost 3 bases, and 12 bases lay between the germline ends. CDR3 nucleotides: TGCGCCAGCAGCCGAGAGTCGGGGGACACTGAAGCTTTCTTT. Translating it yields CASSRESGDTEAFF.

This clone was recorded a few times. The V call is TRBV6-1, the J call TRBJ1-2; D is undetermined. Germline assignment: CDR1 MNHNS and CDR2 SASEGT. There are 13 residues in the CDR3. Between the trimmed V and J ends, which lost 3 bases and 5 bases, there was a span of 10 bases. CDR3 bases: TGTGCCAGCAGTGAGATCGGGGAATATGGCTACACCTTC. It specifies CASSEIGEYGYTF.

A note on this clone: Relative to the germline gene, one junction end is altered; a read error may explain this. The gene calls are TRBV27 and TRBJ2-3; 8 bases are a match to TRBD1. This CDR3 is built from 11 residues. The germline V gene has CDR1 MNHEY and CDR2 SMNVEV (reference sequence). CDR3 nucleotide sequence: TGTGCCACCAGTGGACAGGGACCCCCGTATTTT. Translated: CATSGQGPPYF.

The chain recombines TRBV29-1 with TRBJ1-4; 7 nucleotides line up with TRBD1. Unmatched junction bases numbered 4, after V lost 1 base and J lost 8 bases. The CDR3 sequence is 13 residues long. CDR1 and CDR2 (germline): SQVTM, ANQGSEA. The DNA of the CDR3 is TGCAGCGTTGAAGGGCCAGGGGGGGAAAAACTGTTTTTT. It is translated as CSVEGPGGEKLFF.

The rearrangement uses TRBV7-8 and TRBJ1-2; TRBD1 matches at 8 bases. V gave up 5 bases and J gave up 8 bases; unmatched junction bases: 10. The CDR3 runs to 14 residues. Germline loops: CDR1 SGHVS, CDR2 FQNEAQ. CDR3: CASSQNMGQDGYTF. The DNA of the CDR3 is TGTGCCAGCAGCCAAAACATGGGACAGGACGGCTACACCTTC.

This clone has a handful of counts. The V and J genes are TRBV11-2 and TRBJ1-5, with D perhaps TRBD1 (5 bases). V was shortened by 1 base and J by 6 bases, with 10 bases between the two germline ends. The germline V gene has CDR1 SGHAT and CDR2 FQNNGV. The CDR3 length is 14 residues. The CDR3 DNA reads TGTGCCAGCAGCTTAGGGGGCAGCTCTCAGCCCCAGCATTTT. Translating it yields CASSLGGSSQPQHF.

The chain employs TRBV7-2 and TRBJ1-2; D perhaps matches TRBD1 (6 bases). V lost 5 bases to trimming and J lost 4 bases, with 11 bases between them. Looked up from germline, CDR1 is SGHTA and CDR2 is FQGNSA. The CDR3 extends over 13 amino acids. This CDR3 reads CASSQQGRYGYTF. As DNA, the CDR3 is TGTGCCAGCAGCCAACAGGGACGCTATGGCTACACCTTC.

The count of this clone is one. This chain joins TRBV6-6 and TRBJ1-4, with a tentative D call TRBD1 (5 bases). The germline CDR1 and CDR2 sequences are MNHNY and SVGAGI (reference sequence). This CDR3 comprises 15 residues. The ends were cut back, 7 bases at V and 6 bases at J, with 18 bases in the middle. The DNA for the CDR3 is TGTGCCAGCAAGCTGGACGGGCTAGGGGATGAAAAACTGTTTTTT. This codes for CASKLDGLGDEKLFF.

The CDR3: CASSLEGPQHF. CDR3 in DNA: TGTGCCAGCAGCCTTGAGGGGCCCCAGCATTTT. The gene calls are TRBV2 and TRBJ1-5; D gene uncertain. The CDR3 consists of 11 residues. V was clipped by 6 bases and J by 9 bases, with 9 bases between them. Germline loops: CDR1 SNHLY, CDR2 FYNNEI.

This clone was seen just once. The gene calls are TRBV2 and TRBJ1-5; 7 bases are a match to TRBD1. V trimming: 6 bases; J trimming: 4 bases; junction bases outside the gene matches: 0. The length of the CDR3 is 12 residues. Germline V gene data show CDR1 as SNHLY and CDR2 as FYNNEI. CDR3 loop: CASRTGNQPQHF. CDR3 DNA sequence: TGTGCCAGCAGGACAGGGAATCAGCCCCAGCATTTT.

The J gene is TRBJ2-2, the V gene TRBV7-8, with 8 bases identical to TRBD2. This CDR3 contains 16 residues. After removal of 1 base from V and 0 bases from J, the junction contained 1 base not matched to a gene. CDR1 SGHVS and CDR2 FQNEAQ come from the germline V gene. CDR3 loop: CASSLGGGSNTGELFF. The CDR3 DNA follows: TGTGCCAGCAGCTTAGGCGGGGGGTCGAACACCGGGGAGCTGTTTTTT.

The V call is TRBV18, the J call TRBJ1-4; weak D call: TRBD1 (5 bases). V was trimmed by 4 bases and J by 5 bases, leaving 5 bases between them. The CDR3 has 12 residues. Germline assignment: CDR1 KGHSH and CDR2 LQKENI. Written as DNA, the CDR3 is TGTGCCAGCTCACGACAGAATGAAAAACTGTTTTTT. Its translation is CASSRQNEKLFF.

In DNA form, the CDR3 reads TGTGCCAGCAGCGAGCTGGACAGGCCGAACACCGGGGAGCTGTTTTTT. Encoded protein: CASSELDRPNTGELFF. This chain links TRBV5-6 with TRBJ2-2; 7 nucleotides align to TRBD1. Germline V gene data show CDR1 as SGHDT and CDR2 as YYEEEE. J gave up 0 bases and V 4 bases, and 6 bases lay outside the gene matches. The CDR3 is 16 amino acids.

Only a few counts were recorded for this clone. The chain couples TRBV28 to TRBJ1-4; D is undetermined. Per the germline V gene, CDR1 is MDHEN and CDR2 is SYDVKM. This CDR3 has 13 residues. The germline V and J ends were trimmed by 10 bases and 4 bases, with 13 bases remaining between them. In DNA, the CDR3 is TGTGCCACCGCATCTGGGCTTAATGAAAAACTGTTTTTT. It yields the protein CATASGLNEKLFF.

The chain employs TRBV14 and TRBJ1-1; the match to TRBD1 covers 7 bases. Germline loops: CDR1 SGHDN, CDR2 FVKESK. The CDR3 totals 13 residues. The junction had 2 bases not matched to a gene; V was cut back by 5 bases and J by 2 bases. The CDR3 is CASSGQVNTEAFF. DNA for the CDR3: TGTGCCAGCAGCGGACAGGTAAACACTGAAGCTTTCTTT.

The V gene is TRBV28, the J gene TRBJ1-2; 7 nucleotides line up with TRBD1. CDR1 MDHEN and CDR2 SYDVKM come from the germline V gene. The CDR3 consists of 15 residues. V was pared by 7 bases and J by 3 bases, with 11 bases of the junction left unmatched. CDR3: CASTRRETGYYGYTF. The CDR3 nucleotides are TGTGCCAGCACCCGCCGGGAGACAGGGTACTATGGCTACACCTTC.

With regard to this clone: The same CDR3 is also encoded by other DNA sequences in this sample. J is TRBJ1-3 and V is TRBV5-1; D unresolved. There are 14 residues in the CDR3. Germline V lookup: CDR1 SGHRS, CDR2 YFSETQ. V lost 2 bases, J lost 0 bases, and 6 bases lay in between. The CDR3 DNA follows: TGCGCCAGCAGCTTAGATAGCTCTGGAAACACCATATATTTT. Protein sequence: CASSLDSSGNTIYF.